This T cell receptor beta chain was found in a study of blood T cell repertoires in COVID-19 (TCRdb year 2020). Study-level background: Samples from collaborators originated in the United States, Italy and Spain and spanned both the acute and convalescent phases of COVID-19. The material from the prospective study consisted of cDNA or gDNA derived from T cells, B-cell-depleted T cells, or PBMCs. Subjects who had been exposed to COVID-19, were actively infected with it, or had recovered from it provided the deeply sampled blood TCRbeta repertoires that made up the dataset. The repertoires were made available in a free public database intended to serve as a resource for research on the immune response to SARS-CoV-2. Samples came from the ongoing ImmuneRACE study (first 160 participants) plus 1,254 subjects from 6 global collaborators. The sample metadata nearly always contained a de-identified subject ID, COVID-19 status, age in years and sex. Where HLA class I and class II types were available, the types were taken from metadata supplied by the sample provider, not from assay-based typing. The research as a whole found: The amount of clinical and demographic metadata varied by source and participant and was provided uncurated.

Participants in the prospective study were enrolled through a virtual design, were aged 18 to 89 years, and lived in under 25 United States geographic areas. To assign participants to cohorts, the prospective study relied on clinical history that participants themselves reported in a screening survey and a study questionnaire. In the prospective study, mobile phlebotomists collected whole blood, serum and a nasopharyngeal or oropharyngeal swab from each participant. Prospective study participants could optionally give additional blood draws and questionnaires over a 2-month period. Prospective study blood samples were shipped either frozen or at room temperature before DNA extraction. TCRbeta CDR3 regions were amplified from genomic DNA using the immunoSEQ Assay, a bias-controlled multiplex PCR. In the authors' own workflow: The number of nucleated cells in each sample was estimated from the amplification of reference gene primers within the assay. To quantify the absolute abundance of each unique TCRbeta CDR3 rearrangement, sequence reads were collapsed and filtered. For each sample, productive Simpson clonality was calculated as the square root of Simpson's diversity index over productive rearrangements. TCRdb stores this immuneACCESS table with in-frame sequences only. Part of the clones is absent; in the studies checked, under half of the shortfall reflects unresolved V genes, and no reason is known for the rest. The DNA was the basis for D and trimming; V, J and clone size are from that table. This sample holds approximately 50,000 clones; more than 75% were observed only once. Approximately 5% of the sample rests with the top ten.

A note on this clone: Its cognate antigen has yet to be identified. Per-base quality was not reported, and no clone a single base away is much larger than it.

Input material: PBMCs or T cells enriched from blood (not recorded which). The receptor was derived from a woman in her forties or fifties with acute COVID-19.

The DNA sequence is given as TGTGCCATCAGTGAGTCTACCTACGAGCAGTACTTC. This sequence encodes CAISESTYEQYF. The chain is made from TRBV10-3 and TRBJ2-7; the D gene is not confidently resolved. The junction shows trimming of 0 bases on V and 2 bases on J, plus 2 bases between the germline ends. The CDR3 runs 12 residues from the cysteine to the phenylalanine. Only the CDR3 region is kept as DNA, spanning 36 bases read in frame from base 1. CDR1 ENHRY and CDR2 SYGVKD are derived from the germline V gene.